This TCR beta chain is from a study of CD8+CD57+ T cells in acquired aplastic anemia. Study-wide background: Sorted CD4+ and CD8+ cells yielded roughly 3.4 ug of DNA on average. Healthy donors averaged approximately 11 million reads for CD4+ cells. Findings and limits, study-wide: The study identified under 30 CD8+ CDR3 sequences shared by patients and controls.

This clonotype has ten or more counts. Its antigen is still unknown. Profiling that covered TCR beta VDJ and CDR3 relied on genomic DNA as its template. A single record per CDR3 protein comes from TCRdb applying MiXCR to the reads. Of some 180,000 distinct CDR3 sequences in the sample, roughly half were seen once. The CDR3 extends over 15 amino acids. Per germline, CDR1 SGHTA and CDR2 FQGNSA. V was cut by 0 bases and J by 1 base, with 9 bases left in between. The chain carries TRBV7-2 and TRBJ2-5; D might be TRBD1 (5 bases). Sequenced sample: sorted CD4+, CD8+, or CD8+CD57+ T cells (not recorded which) from PBMCs. The TCR sequence derives from a human donor in good health. The CDR3 reads CASSLARQIQETQYF. CDR3 bases: TGTGCCAGCAGCTTAGCCAGACAGATCCAAGAGACCCAGTACTTC.